These 15 T cell receptor beta chains were sequenced from one sample in a study of cytomegalovirus exposure and HLA in healthy donors. Primers for the PCR totalled 60 Vbeta and 13 Jbeta. Profiling relied on immunoSEQ multiplex PCR, and the TCRdb table lists in-frame clones only, not all of them. The table includes roughly 110,000 clones, about 80% detected once. Material for sequencing was PBMCs. The receptors were gathered from a woman aged 18-29 years in good health and CMV-seropositive.

This clone was detected once. The chain has TRBV30 and TRBJ2-5, with D possibly TRBD2 on 5 matching bases. Germline CDR1 is GTSNPN and CDR2 is SVGIG (reference sequence). V lost 0 bases and J 4 bases, leaving 6 bases between the germline ends. This CDR3 is built from 12 residues. CDR3 DNA: TGTGCCTGGAGTGTTGGGAGAGAGACCCAGTACTTC. Protein sequence: CAWSVGRETQYF.

J is TRBJ1-1 and V is TRBV7-9, with 9 bases fitting TRBD1. The V gene's germline CDR1 is SEHNR and CDR2 FQNEAQ (reference sequence). With V trimmed by 3 bases and J by 6 bases, 2 bases remained unmatched. The length of the CDR3 is 13 residues. The CDR3 DNA is TGTGCCAGCAGCTTCCGACAGGGGGCTGAAGCTTTCTTT. Protein: CASSFRQGAEAFF.

About this clone: An end of the junction does not agree with germline; a read error may underlie this. V usage is TRBV7-7 and J usage is TRBJ2-5; 9 nucleotides match TRBD2. The CDR3 has 15 residues. Germline CDR1 is SSHAT and CDR2 is FNYEAQ (reference sequence). This chain's CDR3 is CASSLWTSAQETQYF. The CDR3 region has the DNA TGTGCTAGCAGCTTATGGACTAGCGCACAAGAGACCCAGTACTTC.

The CDR3: CASSLSGQIINYGYTF. CDR3 nucleotides: TGTGCCAGCAGCTTAAGCGGGCAGATAATTAACTATGGCTACACCTTC. The chain combines TRBV7-8 with TRBJ1-2; no definite D call. Trimming took off 2 bases at V and 1 base at J, with 14 bases between the two ends. CDR3 length: 16 amino acids. Germline CDR1 reads SGHVS; CDR2 reads FQNEAQ.

This chain connects TRBV28 to TRBJ2-2; a possible D gene is TRBD2 (6 bases). Germline values: CDR1 MDHEN, CDR2 SYDVKM. The CDR3 consists of 16 residues. V was pared by 7 bases and J by 0 bases, with 15 bases between. The CDR3 here is CASNDPGLANTGELFF. In nucleotides, the CDR3 is TGTGCCAGCAACGACCCGGGACTGGCGAACACCGGGGAGCTGTTTTTT.

The V and J genes are TRBV30 and TRBJ1-5; a weak D match, TRBD1 (5 bases). V was pared by 1 base and J by 5 bases, with 15 bases between. The germline CDR1 and CDR2 sequences are GTSNPN and SVGIG (reference sequence). The CDR3 extends over 15 amino acids. The CDR3 DNA sequence: TGTGCCTGGAGTGCCTCGGGGGGATCCCATCAGCCCCAGCATTTT. Its protein is CAWSASGGSHQPQHF.

The CDR3 region has the DNA TGTGCCAGCAGAACAGGGTTTGGCTACACCTTC. It is translated as CASRTGFGYTF. The chain uses TRBV28 and TRBJ1-2, with D possibly matching TRBD1 (6 bases). This CDR3 is 11 amino acids long. Trimming left V 6 bases short and J 7 bases short, with 9 bases between. Germline lookup yields CDR1 MDHEN and CDR2 SYDVKM.

The chain has TRBV4-1 and TRBJ1-1; 12 bases agree with TRBD1. CDR3 length equals 17 residues. Germline V gene lookup returns CDR1 MGHRA and CDR2 YSYEKL. Trimming removed 3 bases from V and 1 base from J; junction bases left unmatched: 6. This chain's CDR3 is CASSQTRDRGRNTEAFF. The CDR3 DNA reads TGCGCCAGCAGCCAGACCCGGGACAGGGGGCGGAACACTGAAGCTTTCTTT.

The chain couples TRBV19 to TRBJ1-1; maybe TRBD1 (5 bases). V was pared by 6 bases and J by 1 base, with 6 bases between. This CDR3 has 12 residues. The germline CDR1 and CDR2 sequences are LNHDA and SQIVND (reference sequence). In DNA, the CDR3 is TGTGCCAGTAGGGGGCCGAACACTGAAGCTTTCTTT. Amino acids: CASRGPNTEAFF.

For this clone: One end of the junction varies from germline; a read error may be responsible. This chain connects TRBV28 to TRBJ1-2, with TRBD1 identical over 10 bases. From germline, CDR1 is MDHEN and CDR2 SYDVKM. CDR3 length: 14 residues. DNA of the CDR3: TGTGCCAGCAGCTTATGGGGACAGGGGAATGGCTACACCTTC. Protein: CASSLWGQGNGYTF.

The V call is TRBV10-3, the J call TRBJ1-1, with 7 nucleotides matching TRBD1. The CDR3 is 15 residues long. Germline CDR1 reads ENHRY; CDR2 reads SYGVKD. J gave up 1 base and V 0 bases, and 2 bases lay outside the gene matches. CDR3 nucleotides: TGTGCCATCAGTGAGTCGCAGGGGGGGAACACTGAAGCTTTCTTT. It is translated as CAISESQGGNTEAFF.

The table lists this clone with a count of one. This chain links TRBV6-5 with TRBJ1-1; D is unresolved. This CDR3 comprises 14 residues. Germline CDR1 and CDR2: MNHEY and SVGAGI. Trimming stripped 5 bases from V and 1 base from J, with 11 bases between. The CDR3 here is CASSRLAENTEAFF. The CDR3 region has the DNA TGTGCCAGCAGTCGATTGGCTGAGAACACTGAAGCTTTCTTT.

The V and J genes are TRBV18 and TRBJ1-5; 7 bases agree with TRBD1. The CDR3 is 17 residues long. V gave up 3 bases and J gave up 0 bases; unmatched junction bases: 8. Germline values: CDR1 KGHSH, CDR2 LQKENI. The CDR3 nucleotides are TGTGCCAGCTCACCTATGGACAGGACCTATAGCAATCAGCCCCAGCATTTT. It specifies CASSPMDRTYSNQPQHF.

This chain joins TRBV5-1 and TRBJ2-2; 11 bases match TRBD1. This CDR3 is 15 amino acids long. Trimming removed 7 bases from V and 5 bases from J; junction bases left unmatched: 7. Germline V CDR1 and CDR2: SGHRS, YFSETQ. This CDR3 is CASDPGQGGTGELFF. Here the CDR3 DNA reads TGCGCCAGCGATCCGGGACAGGGGGGGACCGGGGAGCTGTTTTTT.

The rearrangement uses TRBV27 and TRBJ1-2, with a possible D match to TRBD1 (5 bases). CDR1 is MNHEY and CDR2 is SMNVEV in the germline V gene (reference sequence). This CDR3 comprises 13 residues. Trimming shortened V by 2 bases and J by 7 bases, and 11 bases separated the two germline ends. The CDR3 sequence: CASSLTGEGGYTF. DNA for the CDR3: TGTGCCAGCAGTTTAACGGGGGAGGGTGGCTACACCTTC.